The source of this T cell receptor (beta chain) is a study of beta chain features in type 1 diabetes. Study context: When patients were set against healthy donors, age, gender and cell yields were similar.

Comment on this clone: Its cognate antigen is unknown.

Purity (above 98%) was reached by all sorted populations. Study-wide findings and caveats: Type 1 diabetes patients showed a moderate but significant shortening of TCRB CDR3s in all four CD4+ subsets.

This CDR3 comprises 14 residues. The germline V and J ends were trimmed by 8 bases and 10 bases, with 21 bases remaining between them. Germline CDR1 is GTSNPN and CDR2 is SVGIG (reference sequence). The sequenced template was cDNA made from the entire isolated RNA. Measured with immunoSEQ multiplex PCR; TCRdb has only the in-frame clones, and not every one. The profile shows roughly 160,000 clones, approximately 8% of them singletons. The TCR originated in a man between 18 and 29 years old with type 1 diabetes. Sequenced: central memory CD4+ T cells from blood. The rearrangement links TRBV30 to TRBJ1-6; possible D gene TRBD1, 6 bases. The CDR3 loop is CAGSRLTGSSPLHF. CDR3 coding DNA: TGTGCCGGATCAAGGCTGACAGGTTCGTCACCCCTCCACTTT.